This T cell receptor beta chain comes out of a study of beta chain features in type 1 diabetes. Study-wide points: Patients' naive, central memory and regulatory TCRB repertoires appeared more alike than those of healthy donors. Shorter TCRB CDR3s, moderately but significantly so, marked every one of the four CD4+ subsets in Type 1 diabetes patients.

The germline CDR1 and CDR2 sequences are SGDLS and YYNGEE. V was clipped by 3 bases and J by 3 bases; unmatched bases: 1. The CDR3 totals 13 residues. This clone was observed a handful of times. Its specificity is not known. Within the sample, other DNA sequences also encode this same CDR3. Sequenced material consisted of expressed TCRB transcripts (all of the isolated RNA was reverse transcribed). Using immunoSEQ multiplex PCR, the repertoire was profiled, and TCRdb retains in-frame clones only, with some absent. The sample lists 160,000 or so clones, 63% occurring once. The genes are TRBV9 and TRBJ2-3, with TRBD1 matching 7 bases. The source material was naive CD4+ T cells from blood. The sequence came from a man aged 25-45 years with type 1 diabetes. The DNA of the CDR3 is TGTGCCAGCAGCGGGACAGGAACAGATACGCAGTATTTT. Encoded protein: CASSGTGTDTQYF.